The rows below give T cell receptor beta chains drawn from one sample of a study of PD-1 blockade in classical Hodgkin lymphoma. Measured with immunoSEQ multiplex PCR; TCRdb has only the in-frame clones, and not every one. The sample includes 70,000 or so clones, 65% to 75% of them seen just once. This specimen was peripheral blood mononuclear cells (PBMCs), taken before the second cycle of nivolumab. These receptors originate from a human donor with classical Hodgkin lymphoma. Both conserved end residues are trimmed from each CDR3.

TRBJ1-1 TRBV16 ASIHGGQGTEAF
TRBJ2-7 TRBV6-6 ASSSQLAEYEQY
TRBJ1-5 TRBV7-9 ASSFGGNQPQH
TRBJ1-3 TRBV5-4 ASSRDPYSGNTIY
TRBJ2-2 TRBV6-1 ASRRDSVNTGELF
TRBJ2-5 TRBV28 ASRTGQAGETQY
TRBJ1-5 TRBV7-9 ASSLAGGENQPQH
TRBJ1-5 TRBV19 ASSVFGGVNQPQH
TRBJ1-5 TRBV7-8 ASSLGGSYSNQPQH
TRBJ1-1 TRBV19 ASSMGTEAF
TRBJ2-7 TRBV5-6 ASSSGLFYEQY
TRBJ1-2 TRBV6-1 ASSGSTGDYGYT
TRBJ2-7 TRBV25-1 ASSEGDIYEQY
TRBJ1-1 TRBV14 ASSPQVNTEAF
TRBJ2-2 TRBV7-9 ASSPPDRFTGELF
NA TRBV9 ASSAGTGSDEQY
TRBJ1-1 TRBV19 ASSKFGQGLRAF
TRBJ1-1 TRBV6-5 ASTRTGGNTEAF
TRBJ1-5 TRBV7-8 ASSLAGLRNQPQH
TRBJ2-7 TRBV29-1 SVDLAGEYEQY
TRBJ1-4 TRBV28 ASTGFGEKLF
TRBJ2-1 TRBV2 ASSGNAGRYNEQF
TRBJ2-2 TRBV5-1 ASSLVAGSGELF
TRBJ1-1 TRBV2 ASSEIGGTEAF
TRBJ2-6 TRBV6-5 ASSSYRDSGANVLT
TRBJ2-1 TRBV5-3 ARSMTGIQF
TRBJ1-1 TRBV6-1 ASKEVRNTEAF
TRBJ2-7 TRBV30 AWSVRGRGTYEQY
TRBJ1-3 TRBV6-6 AISEGVGNTIY
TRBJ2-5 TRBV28 ASSPRELRETQY
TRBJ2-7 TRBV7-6 ASSEGTGASYEQY
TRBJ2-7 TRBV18 ASSPPTAGEGYEQY
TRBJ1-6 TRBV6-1 ASNVGSPLH
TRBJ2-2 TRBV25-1 ASGPVWGQGNTGELF
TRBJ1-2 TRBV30 AFLDQTFNYGYT
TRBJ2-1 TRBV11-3 ASSSPGSKQF
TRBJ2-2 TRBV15 ATGTENTGELF
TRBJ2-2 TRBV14 ASSRDLTGELF
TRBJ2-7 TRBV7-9 ASSLSGDYEQY
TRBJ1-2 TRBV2 ASSADGNYGYT
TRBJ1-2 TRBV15 ATSRDVATGDGYT
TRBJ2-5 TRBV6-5 ASTRQVGGAQY
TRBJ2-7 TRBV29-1 SAVRDYEQY
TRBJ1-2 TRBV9 ASSVGGQGAYGYT
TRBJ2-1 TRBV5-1 ASSLEVALEQF
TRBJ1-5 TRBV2 ASSGAIGAISNQPQH
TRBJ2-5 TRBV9 ASSPEQETQY
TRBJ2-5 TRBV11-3 ASSLGFSAQETQY
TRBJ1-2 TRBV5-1 ASSLGTGYGYT
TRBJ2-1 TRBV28 ASSPSSGRTYNEQF
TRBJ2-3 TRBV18 ATRTGEGLDDTQY
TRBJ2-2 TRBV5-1 ASSSRQGAEGGELF
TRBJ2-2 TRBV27 ASSLSRGGADSTGELF
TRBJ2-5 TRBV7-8 ASSLENTQETQY
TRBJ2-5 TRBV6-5 ASSTRTGPETQY
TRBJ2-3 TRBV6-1 ASSGSLAGPGTDTQY
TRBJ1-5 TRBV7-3 ASSLTGSQPQH
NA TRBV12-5 ASGTDLLTDEQY
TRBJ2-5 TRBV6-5 ASRRGIQETQY